The rows below give T cell receptor beta chains drawn from one sample of a study of CD8 T cells in Susac syndrome. TCRdb redid the calling of the immunoSEQ multiplex PCR reads with MiXCR, one entry per CDR3 protein. This table has about 130,000 distinct CDR3 sequences, around nine tenths appearing once. The sample consisted of CD8+ T cells from PBMCs. The receptors here all came from a human donor with multiple sclerosis. The CDR3 runs from the conserved cysteine through the conserved F or W. D genes are given only for firm matches. Clone size appears in some rows only: once, few, many, or a class for an expanded clone.

d_call: -
j_call: TRBJ2-1
clone_size: -
v_call: TRBV7-9
cdr3_aa: CASSYSVRGSYNEQFF
cdr3_nt: TGTGCCAGCAGCTACTCGGTGAGGGGATCCTACAATGAGCAGTTCTTC

d_call: TRBD2
j_call: TRBJ2-7
clone_size: -
v_call: TRBV5-1
cdr3_aa: CASSFEGGPPEQYF
cdr3_nt: TGCGCCAGCAGCTTCGAGGGAGGGCCGCCCGAGCAGTACTTC

d_call: TRBD2
j_call: TRBJ2-5
clone_size: -
v_call: TRBV9
cdr3_aa: CASSVGGGPQQETQYF
cdr3_nt: TGTGCCAGCAGCGTAGGGGGGGGTCCCCAACAAGAGACCCAGTACTTC

d_call: -
j_call: TRBJ2-7
clone_size: once
v_call: TRBV15
cdr3_aa: CATSGIGASSTEQYF
cdr3_nt: TGTGCCACCAGTGGAATCGGGGCGTCTTCTACGGAGCAGTACTTC

d_call: -
j_call: TRBJ2-5
clone_size: -
v_call: TRBV20-1
cdr3_aa: CSARGERLLWETQYF
cdr3_nt: TGCAGTGCTAGAGGGGAGAGATTGCTCTGGGAGACCCAGTACTTC

d_call: TRBD1
j_call: TRBJ1-1
clone_size: -
v_call: TRBV5-4
cdr3_aa: CASMGQGNRDEAFF
cdr3_nt: TGTGCCAGCATGGGACAGGGGAATAGGGATGAAGCTTTCTTT

d_call: -
j_call: TRBJ2-1
clone_size: -
v_call: TRBV11-2
cdr3_aa: CASSPRDGSLEQFF
cdr3_nt: TGTGCCAGCAGCCCTAGAGACGGTTCACTTGAGCAGTTCTTC

d_call: -
j_call: TRBJ2-1
clone_size: -
v_call: TRBV19
cdr3_aa: CASSMGPGSYNEQFF
cdr3_nt: TGTGCCAGTAGTATGGGGCCGGGGTCCTACAATGAGCAGTTCTTC

d_call: -
j_call: TRBJ2-7
clone_size: -
v_call: TRBV3-1
cdr3_aa: CASSQPAGATYEQYF
cdr3_nt: TGTGCCAGCAGCCAACCGGCGGGCGCAACCTACGAGCAGTACTTC

d_call: -
j_call: TRBJ2-1
clone_size: once
v_call: TRBV5-1
cdr3_aa: CASSLGREPYNEQFF
cdr3_nt: TGCGCCAGCAGCTTGGGTCGGGAGCCGTACAATGAGCAGTTCTTC

d_call: TRBD1
j_call: TRBJ2-7
clone_size: -
v_call: TRBV9
cdr3_aa: CASSELGTGGYEQYF
cdr3_nt: TGTGCCAGCAGCGAACTCGGGACAGGGGGCTACGAGCAGTACTTC

d_call: TRBD1
j_call: TRBJ1-4
clone_size: -
v_call: TRBV15
cdr3_aa: CATSTWTGTNEKLFF
cdr3_nt: TGTGCCACCAGCACCTGGACAGGAACTAATGAAAAACTGTTTTTT

d_call: TRBD1
j_call: TRBJ1-5
clone_size: -
v_call: TRBV12-3/TRBV12-4
cdr3_aa: CASTPGGTGFTDQPQHF
cdr3_nt: TGTGCCAGCACCCCAGGGGGAACAGGTTTTACCGATCAGCCCCAGCATTTT

d_call: -
j_call: TRBJ2-1
clone_size: few
v_call: TRBV4-1
cdr3_aa: CASSQEAGYNEQFF
cdr3_nt: TGCGCCAGCAGCCAAGAAGCCGGGTACAATGAGCAGTTCTTC

d_call: -
j_call: TRBJ1-1
clone_size: -
v_call: TRBV7-9
cdr3_aa: CASSLGEVPTEAFF
cdr3_nt: TGTGCCAGCAGCTTAGGGGAGGTACCCACTGAAGCTTTCTTT

d_call: -
j_call: TRBJ2-2
clone_size: -
v_call: TRBV6-1
cdr3_aa: CASRDGELFF
cdr3_nt: TGTGCCAGCAGGGACGGGGAGCTGTTTTTT

d_call: -
j_call: TRBJ2-3
clone_size: -
v_call: TRBV5-1
cdr3_aa: CASSLGQETTDTQYF
cdr3_nt: TGCGCCAGCAGCTTGGGACAGGAGACCACAGATACGCAGTATTTT

d_call: TRBD1
j_call: TRBJ1-2
clone_size: -
v_call: TRBV4-3
cdr3_aa: CASSQVGGQVYGYTF
cdr3_nt: TGCGCCAGCAGCCAAGTCGGGGGACAGGTCTATGGCTACACCTTC

d_call: -
j_call: TRBJ1-1
clone_size: few
v_call: TRBV5-4
cdr3_aa: CASSPDGNTEAFF
cdr3_nt: TGTGCCAGCAGCCCTGACGGAAACACTGAAGCTTTCTTT

d_call: -
j_call: TRBJ1-1
clone_size: -
v_call: TRBV19
cdr3_aa: CASSIGTSNTEAFF
cdr3_nt: TGTGCCAGTAGTATAGGGACATCGAACACTGAAGCTTTCTTT

d_call: -
j_call: TRBJ2-7
clone_size: -
v_call: TRBV29-1
cdr3_aa: CSVEVAESSYEQYF
cdr3_nt: TGCAGCGTTGAGGTCGCGGAGAGCTCCTACGAGCAGTACTTC